This TCR beta chain was documented in a study of blood T cell repertoires in COVID-19. Study-level information: Donors in the United States, Italy and Spain gave samples during acute or convalescent COVID-19. The cDNA or gDNA used as material had been derived from T cells, B-cell-depleted T cells, or PBMCs.

Per the original data handling: Nucleated cell number was recorded as an estimate derived from reference gene primer amplification. Generated by immunoSEQ multiplex PCR, the TCRdb table keeps only in-frame clones and is missing some. V, J and clone size were drawn from that table, and D and trimming were deduced from the DNA. The table lists 99,000 or so clones, roughly 90% of them singletons, with roughly 5.5% in the top ten. V shed 5 bases and J 5 bases; nucleotides not matched to a gene: 6. This CDR3 is 15 amino acids long. Germline assignment: CDR1 LNHDA and CDR2 SQIVND (reference sequence). The receptor's source is a human donor in a cohort sampled during active COVID-19. The chain couples TRBV19 to TRBJ2-1; TRBD2 agrees at 10 bases. Sample: peripheral blood. The CDR3 coding sequence is TGTGCCAGTAGTTCGACTAGCGGGCTGAACAATGAGCAGTTCTTC. It is translated as CASSSTSGLNNEQFF.